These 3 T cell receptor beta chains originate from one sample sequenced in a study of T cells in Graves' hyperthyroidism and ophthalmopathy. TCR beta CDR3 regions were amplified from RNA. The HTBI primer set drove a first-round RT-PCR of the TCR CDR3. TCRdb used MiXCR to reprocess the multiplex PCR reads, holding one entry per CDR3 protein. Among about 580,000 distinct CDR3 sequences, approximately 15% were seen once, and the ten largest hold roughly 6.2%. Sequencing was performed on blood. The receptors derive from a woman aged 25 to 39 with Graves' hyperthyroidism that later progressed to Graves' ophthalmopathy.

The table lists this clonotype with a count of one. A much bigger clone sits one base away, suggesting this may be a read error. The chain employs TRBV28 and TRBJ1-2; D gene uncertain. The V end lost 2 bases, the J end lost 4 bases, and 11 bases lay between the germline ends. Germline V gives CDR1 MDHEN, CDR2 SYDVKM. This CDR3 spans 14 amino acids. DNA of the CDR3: TGTGCCAGCAGTTTACGCAACGCGGTCTATGGCTACACCTTC. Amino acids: CASSLRNAVYGYTF.

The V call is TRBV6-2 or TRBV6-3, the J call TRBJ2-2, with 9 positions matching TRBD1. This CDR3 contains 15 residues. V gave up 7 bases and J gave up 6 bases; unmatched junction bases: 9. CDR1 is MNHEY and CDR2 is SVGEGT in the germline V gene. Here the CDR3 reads CASTDRTGDAGELFF. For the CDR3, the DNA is TGTGCCAGCACCGACCGGACAGGGGACGCCGGGGAGCTGTTTTTT.

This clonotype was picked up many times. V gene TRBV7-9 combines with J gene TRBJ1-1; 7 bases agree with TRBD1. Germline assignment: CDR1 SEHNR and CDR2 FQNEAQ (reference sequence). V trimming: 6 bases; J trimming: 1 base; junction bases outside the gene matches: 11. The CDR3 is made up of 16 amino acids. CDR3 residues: CASRSVPGQPNTEAFF. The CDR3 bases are TGTGCCAGCAGGTCCGTTCCGGGACAGCCGAACACTGAAGCTTTCTTT.